These 12 T cell receptor beta chains share one sample of origin, sequenced in a study of T-cell reconstitution after alpha-beta-depleted transplantation in children. The authors prepared the TCRbeta library with unique molecular identifiers. TCRdb ran MiXCR on the PCR reads and lists one entry per CDR3 protein. The sample records over 90,000 distinct CDR3 sequences, roughly 7.2% being singletons. The material sequenced was PBMCs, taken before TCRalphabeta/CD19-depleted stem cell transplant. The receptor set was obtained from a boy aged 2 to 9 with acute lymphoblastic leukemia, due to receive a stem cell transplant.

In its sample, this clonotype was seen a few times. The chain carries TRBV27 and TRBJ1-2; 8 bases match TRBD1. V trimming: 4 bases; J trimming: 7 bases; junction bases outside the gene matches: 5. There are 13 residues in the CDR3. The V gene's germline CDR1 is MNHEY and CDR2 SMNVEV (reference sequence). In DNA form, the CDR3 reads TGTGCCAGCAGTTGGACAGGGTCGGGTGGCTACACCTTC. Amino acid sequence: CASSWTGSGGYTF.

This clonotype showed up many times. The chain uses TRBV12-3 or TRBV12-4 and TRBJ1-1, with TRBD1 identical over 7 bases. The CDR3 totals 18 residues. The V gene end was trimmed by 5 bases and the J gene end by 2 bases; junction bases not matched to a gene: 17. CDR3 nucleotide sequence: TGTGCCAGCAGTAGGCCAGGGACAGACTGGATAGAAAACACTGAAGCTTTCTTT. Translation gives CASSRPGTDWIENTEAFF.

In its sample, this clonotype was seen a few times. This chain joins TRBV7-9 and TRBJ1-1; D remains ambiguous. This CDR3 comprises 14 residues. Germline CDR1 and CDR2: SEHNR and FQNEAQ (reference sequence). The V and J ends lost 5 bases and 3 bases respectively, with 13 bases between them. Here the CDR3 reads CASSPHRRDTEAFF. The CDR3 nucleotides read TGTGCCAGCAGCCCACATCGAAGGGACACTGAAGCTTTCTTT.

This clonotype was counted a few times. The J gene is TRBJ2-2, the V gene TRBV7-3; TRBD1 might be the D (6 bases). Between the trimmed V and J ends, which lost 1 base and 5 bases, there was a span of 8 bases. The length of the CDR3 is 14 residues. Germline lookup yields CDR1 SGHTA and CDR2 FQGTGA. The CDR3, as DNA: TGTGCCAGCAGCTTAATTACAGGGACCGGGGAGCTGTTTTTT. Translating it yields CASSLITGTGELFF.

This clonotype was recorded at least ten times. This CDR3 is CSARDQRVPNEQFF. For the CDR3, the DNA is TGCAGTGCTAGAGATCAGCGGGTTCCCAATGAGCAGTTCTTC. The genes are TRBV20-1 and TRBJ2-1, with D possibly being TRBD2 (6 bases). V was cut by 0 bases and J by 6 bases, with 12 bases left in between. The CDR3 covers 14 residues. The V gene's germline CDR1 is DFQATT and CDR2 SNEGSKA (reference sequence).

This sequence joins TRBV5-1 and TRBJ2-1; 8 positions agree with TRBD1. CDR3 length equals 14 residues. Germline V CDR1 and CDR2: SGHRS, YFSETQ. V was pared by 0 bases and J by 7 bases, with 3 bases of the junction left unmatched. The CDR3 is CASSLGQGNNEQFF. CDR3 nucleotide sequence: TGCGCCAGCAGCTTGGGACAGGGGAATAATGAGCAGTTCTTC.

The chain combines TRBV29-1 with TRBJ2-3; D is unresolved. This CDR3 has 11 residues. Germline CDR1 is SQVTM and CDR2 is ANQGSEA. The V end was cut by 4 bases, the J end by 2 bases, with 4 bases between. This CDR3 reads CSVALTDTQYF. CDR3 DNA: TGCAGCGTTGCCCTCACAGATACGCAGTATTTT.

The table lists this clonotype with a few counts. The chain has TRBV5-1 and TRBJ2-5, with D perhaps assigned TRBD1 or TRBD2 (5 bases each). The V end lost 0 bases, the J end lost 2 bases, and 5 bases lay between the germline ends. The CDR3 loop spans 13 amino acids. The germline CDR1 and CDR2 sequences are SGHRS and YFSETQ. DNA for the CDR3: TGCGCCAGCAGCTTGGGGGGGCAAGAGACCCAGTACTTC. Protein: CASSLGGQETQYF.

On this clonotype: The junction departs from the called germline gene at one end, perhaps through a read error. This chain joins TRBV11-3 and TRBJ1-1; D ambiguous. The CDR3 has 17 residues. CDR1 is SGHNT, CDR2 YENEEA, per germline. The CDR3 loop reads CASSLDPRTHSGTEAFF. In DNA, the CDR3 is TGTGCCAGCAGCCTAGATCCTCGGACTCACTCCGGCACTGAAGCTTTCTTT.

This clonotype was seen a handful of times. V and J are TRBV10-3 and TRBJ1-5; a possible D gene is TRBD1 (5 bases). Germline assignment: CDR1 ENHRY and CDR2 SYGVKD. V lost 6 bases and J 5 bases, leaving 14 bases between the germline ends. The CDR3 sequence is 14 residues long. CDR3 sequence reads: CAISDGPGDQPQHF. DNA for the CDR3: TGTGCCATCAGCGATGGGCCGGGGGATCAGCCCCAGCATTTT.

The chain uses TRBV7-2 and TRBJ2-7; 11 bases match TRBD1. The CDR3 runs to 15 residues. From germline, CDR1 is SGHTA and CDR2 FQGNSA. The junction had 4 bases not matched to a gene; V was cut back by 1 base and J by 5 bases. This CDR3 reads CASSLVGTGGHEQYF. CDR3 DNA: TGTGCCAGCAGCTTAGTTGGGACAGGGGGGCACGAGCAGTACTTC.

This clonotype was counted once. This chain links TRBV11-2 with TRBJ1-1, with 9 bases lining up with TRBD1. Germline lookup yields CDR1 SGHAT and CDR2 FQNNGV. V dropped 4 bases and J dropped 12; count of bases not matched to a gene: 15. There are 15 residues in the CDR3. The CDR3 nucleotides read TGTGCCAGCAGCTCAGACCGGGACAGGGCTCCTTCAACTTTCTTT. Protein product: CASSSDRDRAPSTFF.